Listed below are T cell receptor beta chains from one sample, sequenced in a study of T-cell reconstitution after alpha-beta-depleted transplantation in children. TCRdb fed the PCR reads into MiXCR, producing one record per CDR3 protein. The sample yields 170,000 or so distinct CDR3 sequences, more than 6.5% seen once. The sample consisted of PBMCs from the stem cell graft donor, taken from the stem cell graft. The receptors were sampled from a human donor who donated a stem cell graft to a child with Wiskott-Aldrich syndrome. Each CDR3 is given with its conserved first and last residue. The order of the fields is D gene, J gene, clone size, V gene, CDR3 protein, CDR3 DNA. The D gene is left open where the match is weak. Clone size is shown for a subset of rows, as once, few, many or a class of expanded clone.

TRBD2 TRBJ2-7 many TRBV20-1 CSATSGSDEQYF TGCAGTGCTACTAGCGGGAGCGATGAGCAGTACTTC
. TRBJ1-6 many TRBV15 CATSRDPYNSPLHF TGTGCCACCAGCAGAGACCCTTATAATTCACCCCTCCACTTT
. TRBJ2-3 many TRBV2 CASNNLEVLLGDTQYF TGTGCCAGCAATAACCTAGAAGTCCTACTGGGCGATACGCAGTATTTT
. TRBJ2-7 many TRBV12-3/TRBV12-4 CASSSGSTYEQYF TGTGCCAGCAGTTCGGGCAGTACCTACGAGCAGTACTTC
TRBD1 TRBJ2-7 many TRBV7-2 CASSLTPAGGRTYEQYF TGTGCCAGCAGCTTAACCCCGGCAGGGGGCAGGACCTACGAGCAGTACTTC
TRBD2 TRBJ2-3 . TRBV14 CASSQWTSGGGADTQYF TGTGCCAGCAGCCAATGGACTAGCGGGGGAGGCGCAGATACGCAGTATTTT
. TRBJ2-6 many TRBV24-1 CATSDITLSGANVLTF TGTGCCACCAGTGACATCACCCTATCTGGGGCCAACGTCCTGACTTTC
. TRBJ2-6 many TRBV18 CASSPMTSGANVLTF TGTGCCAGCTCACCAATGACGTCTGGGGCCAACGTCCTGACTTTC
. TRBJ1-5 many TRBV28 CASSFTDTTF TGTGCCAGCAGTTTTACGGACACCACATTT
TRBD1 TRBJ2-7 many TRBV5-1 CASSIIYRGDEQYF TGCGCCAGCAGCATAATTTACAGGGGCGACGAGCAGTACTTC